The clone carrying this T cell receptor (beta chain) turned up a few times. What it binds is unknown. V lost 5 bases and J lost 6; bases outside the gene matches: 9. Germline CDR1 SGHAT, CDR2 FQNNGV. This CDR3 comprises 16 residues. These data come from a study of T cells after yellow fever vaccination. Looking at the study overall: SMART-Seq v4 Ultra Low Input prepared libraries from low-cell fractions.

Universal primer sites and UMIs were introduced during 5'RACE template-switching synthesis of TCR cDNA. TCRdb re-derived calls from the 5' RACE reads in MiXCR, one entry per CDR3 protein. This sample has 250,000 to 400,000 distinct CDR3 sequences, with 3.5% to 4.5% found just once. Study-level findings and limits: Abundant clonotypes (contaminants from the bulk population) could be present in FACS-sorted repertoires.

This sequence was found in a man between 18 and 35 years old who received the YFV17D yellow fever vaccine. This specimen consisted of PBMCs, obtained 15 days after the yellow fever booster vaccination. The genes are TRBV11-2 and TRBJ2-2; 10 bases line up with TRBD2. In nucleotides, the CDR3 is TGTGCCAGCAGCGGCGAGCGGGGGGGCCCACCCGGGGAGCTGTTTTTT. It is translated as CASSGERGGPPGELFF.